This T cell receptor (beta chain) appears in the sequencing data of a study of metastatic and nonmetastatic thyroid tumors. At the level of the study: Thyroid patients, malignant and benign, had repertoires compared across blood and tumor or nodule tissue.

Germline CDR1 and CDR2: MNHEY and SMNVEV (reference sequence). This CDR3 has 14 residues. V lost 3 bases and J lost 9, with 15 bases in between. In the study's own analysis: A distant-metastasis classifier for papillary thyroid cancer was built using CDR3 differences across clinicopathological groups. TCRdb reprocessed the PCR reads via MiXCR. The V and J calls and clone size are TCRdb's, not the authors'. The table records 9,000 to 13,000 clones, 25% to 35% of them present only once. Each patient went into thyroid surgery without having received any treatment. Many counts were recorded for this clone. Its matching antigen is unknown. With a much larger clone just one base away, this may be a read error. Study results and caveats: The study reportedly found significantly higher TCR beta diversity in malignant thyroid tumors than benign nodules, in blood and tumor.

The receptor's source is a female donor with papillary thyroid cancer or a benign thyroid nodule (not recorded which). Some clones in this sample may be carry-over from other donors' samples. The source material was tumor tissue. This chain connects TRBV27 to TRBJ1-5; D is undetermined. The CDR3: CASSFGLGGVPQHF. CDR3 nucleotides: TGTGCCAGCAGTTTTGGGTTGGGCGGAGTGCCCCAGCATTTT.